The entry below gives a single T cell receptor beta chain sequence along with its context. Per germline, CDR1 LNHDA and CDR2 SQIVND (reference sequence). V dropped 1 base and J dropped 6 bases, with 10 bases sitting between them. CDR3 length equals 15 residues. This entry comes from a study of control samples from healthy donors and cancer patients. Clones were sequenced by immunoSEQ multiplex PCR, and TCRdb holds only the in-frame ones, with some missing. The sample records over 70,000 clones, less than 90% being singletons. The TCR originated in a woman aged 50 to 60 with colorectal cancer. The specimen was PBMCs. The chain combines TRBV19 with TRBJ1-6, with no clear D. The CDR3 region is CASSIVGVGNSPLHF. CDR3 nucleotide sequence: TGTGCCAGTAGTATAGTTGGGGTCGGTAATTCACCCCTCCACTTT.